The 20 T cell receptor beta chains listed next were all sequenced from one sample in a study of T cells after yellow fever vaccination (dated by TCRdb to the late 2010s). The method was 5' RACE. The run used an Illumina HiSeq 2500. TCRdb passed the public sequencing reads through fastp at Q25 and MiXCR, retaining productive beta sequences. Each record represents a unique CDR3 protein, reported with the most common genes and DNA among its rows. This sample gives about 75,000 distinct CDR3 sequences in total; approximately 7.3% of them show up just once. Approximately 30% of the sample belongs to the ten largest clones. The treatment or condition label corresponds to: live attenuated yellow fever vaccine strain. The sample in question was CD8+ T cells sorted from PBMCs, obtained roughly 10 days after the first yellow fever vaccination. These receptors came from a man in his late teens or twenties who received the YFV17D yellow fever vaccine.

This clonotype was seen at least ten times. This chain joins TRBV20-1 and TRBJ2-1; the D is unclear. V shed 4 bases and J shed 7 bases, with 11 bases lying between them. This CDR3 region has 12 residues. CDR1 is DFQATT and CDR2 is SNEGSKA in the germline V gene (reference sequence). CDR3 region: CSAKGPINEQFF. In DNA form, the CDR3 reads TGCAGTGCTAAGGGCCCCATTAATGAGCAGTTCTTC.

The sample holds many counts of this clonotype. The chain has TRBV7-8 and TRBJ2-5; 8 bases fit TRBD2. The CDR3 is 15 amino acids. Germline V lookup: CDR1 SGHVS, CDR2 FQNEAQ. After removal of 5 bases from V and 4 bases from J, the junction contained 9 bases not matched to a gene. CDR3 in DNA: TGTGCCAGCAGCGTTAGCGGGGTCATGGCAGAGACCCAGTACTTC. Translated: CASSVSGVMAETQYF.

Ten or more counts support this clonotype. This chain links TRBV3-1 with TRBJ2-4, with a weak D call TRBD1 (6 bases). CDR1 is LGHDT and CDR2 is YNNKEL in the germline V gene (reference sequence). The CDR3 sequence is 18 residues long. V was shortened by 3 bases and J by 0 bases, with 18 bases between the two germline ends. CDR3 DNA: TGTGCCAGCAGCCACAATGAGACAGGTTCCCTAGCCAAAAACATTCAGTACTTC. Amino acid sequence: CASSHNETGSLAKNIQYF.

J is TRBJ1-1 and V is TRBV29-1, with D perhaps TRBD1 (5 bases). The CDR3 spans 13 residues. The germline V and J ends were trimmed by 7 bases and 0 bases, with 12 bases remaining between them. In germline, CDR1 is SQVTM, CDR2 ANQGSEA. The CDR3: CSARGLMNTEAFF. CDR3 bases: TGCAGCGCCCGGGGCCTCATGAACACTGAAGCTTTCTTT.

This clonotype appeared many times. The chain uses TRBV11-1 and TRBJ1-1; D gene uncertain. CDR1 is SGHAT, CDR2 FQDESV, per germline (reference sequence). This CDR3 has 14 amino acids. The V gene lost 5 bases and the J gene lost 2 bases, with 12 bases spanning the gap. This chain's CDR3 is CASSPTAGNTEAFF. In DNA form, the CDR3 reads TGTGCCAGCAGCCCAACGGCGGGCAACACTGAAGCTTTCTTT. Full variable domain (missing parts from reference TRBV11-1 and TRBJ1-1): EAEVAQSPRYKITEKSQAVAFWCDPISGHATLYWYRQILGQGPELLVQFQDESVVDDSQLPKDRFSAERLKGVDSTLKIQPAELGDSAMYLCASSPTAGNTEAFFGQGTRLTVV.

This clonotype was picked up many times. The CDR3 loop reads CASSPSSRGSEQFF. CDR3 nucleotide sequence: TGTGCCAGCAGTCCGTCGAGCCGGGGAAGTGAGCAGTTCTTC. V is TRBV7-9 and J is TRBJ2-1; a weak D match, TRBD2 (5 bases). CDR3 length: 14 amino acids. Trimming stripped 6 bases from V and 9 bases from J, with 18 bases between. Germline CDR1 and CDR2: SEHNR and FQNEAQ (reference sequence).

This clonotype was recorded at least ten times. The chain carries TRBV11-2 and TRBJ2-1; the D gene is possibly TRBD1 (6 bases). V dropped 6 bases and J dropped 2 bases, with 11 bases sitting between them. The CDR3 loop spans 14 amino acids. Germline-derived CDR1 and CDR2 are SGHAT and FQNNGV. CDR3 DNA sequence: TGTGCCAGCAGTGGGGACATCACCTACAATGAGCAGTTCTTC. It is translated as CASSGDITYNEQFF.

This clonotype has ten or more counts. The CDR3 bases are TGCAGTGCTAGTCGCAGGGGGCTTTCGGGAGCTTTCTTT. It is translated as CSASRRGLSGAFF. This chain connects TRBV20-1 to TRBJ1-1; 8 positions agree with TRBD1. This CDR3 region has 13 residues. CDR1 is DFQATT, CDR2 SNEGSKA, per germline (reference sequence). Trimming removed 3 bases from V and 10 bases from J; junction bases left unmatched: 10.

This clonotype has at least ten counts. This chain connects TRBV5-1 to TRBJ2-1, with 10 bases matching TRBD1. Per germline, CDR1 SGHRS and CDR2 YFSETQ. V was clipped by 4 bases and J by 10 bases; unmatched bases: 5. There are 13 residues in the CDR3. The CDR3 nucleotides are TGCGCCAGCAGCCCGACAGGGGGCAAAGAGCAGTTCTTC. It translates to CASSPTGGKEQFF.

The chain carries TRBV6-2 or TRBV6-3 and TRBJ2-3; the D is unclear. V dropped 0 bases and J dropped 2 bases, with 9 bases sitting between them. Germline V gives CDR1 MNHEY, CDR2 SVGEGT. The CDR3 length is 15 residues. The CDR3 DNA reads TGTGCCAGCAGTTACTCGAAGGCTACCACAGATACGCAGTATTTT. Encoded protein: CASSYSKATTDTQYF.

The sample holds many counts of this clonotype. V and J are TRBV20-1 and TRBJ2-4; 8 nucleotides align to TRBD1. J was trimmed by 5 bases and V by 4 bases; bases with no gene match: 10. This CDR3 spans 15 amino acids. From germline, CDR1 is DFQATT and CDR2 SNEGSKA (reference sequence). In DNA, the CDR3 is TGCAGTGCTATCTTTCAGGGGGCGCATGAAAACATTCAGTACTTC. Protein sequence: CSAIFQGAHENIQYF.

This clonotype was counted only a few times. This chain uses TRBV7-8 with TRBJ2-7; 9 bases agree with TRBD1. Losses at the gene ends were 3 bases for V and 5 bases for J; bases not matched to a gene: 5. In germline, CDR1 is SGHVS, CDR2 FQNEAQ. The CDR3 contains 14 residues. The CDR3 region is CASSLGTGRDEQYV. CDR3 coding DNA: TGTGCCAGCAGCTTGGGGACAGGGAGGGACGAGCAGTACGTC.

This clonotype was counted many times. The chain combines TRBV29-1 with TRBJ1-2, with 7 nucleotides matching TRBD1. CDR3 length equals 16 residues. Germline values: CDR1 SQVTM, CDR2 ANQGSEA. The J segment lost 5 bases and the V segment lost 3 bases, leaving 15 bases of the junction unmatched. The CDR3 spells CSVDAPEGAAVYGYTF. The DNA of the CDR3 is TGCAGCGTTGACGCGCCCGAGGGGGCGGCTGTTTATGGCTACACCTTC. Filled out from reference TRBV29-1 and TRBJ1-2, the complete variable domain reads SAVISQKPSRDICQRGTSLTIQCQVDSQVTMMFWYRQQPGQSLTLIATANQGSEATYESGFVIDKFPISRPNLTFSTLTVSNMSPEDSSIYLCSVDAPEGAAVYGYTFGSGTRLTVV.

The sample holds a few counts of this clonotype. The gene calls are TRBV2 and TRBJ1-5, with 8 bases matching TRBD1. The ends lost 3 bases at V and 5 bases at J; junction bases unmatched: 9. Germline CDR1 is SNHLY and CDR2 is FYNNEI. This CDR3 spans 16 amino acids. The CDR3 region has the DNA TGTGCCAGCAGTGAGATCGTCAGGGGGCACGATCAGCCCCAGCATTTT. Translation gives CASSEIVRGHDQPQHF.

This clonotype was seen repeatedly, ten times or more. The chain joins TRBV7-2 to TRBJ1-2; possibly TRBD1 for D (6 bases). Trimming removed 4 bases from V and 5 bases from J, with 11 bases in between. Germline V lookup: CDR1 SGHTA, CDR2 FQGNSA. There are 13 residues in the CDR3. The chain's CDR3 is CASSWTDSYGYTF. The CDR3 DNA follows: TGTGCCAGCAGCTGGACGGACAGTTATGGCTACACCTTC.

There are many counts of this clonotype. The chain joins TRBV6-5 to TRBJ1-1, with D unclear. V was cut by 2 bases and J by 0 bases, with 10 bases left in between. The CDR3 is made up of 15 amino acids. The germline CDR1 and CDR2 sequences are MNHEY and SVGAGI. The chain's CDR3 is CASSYADGLNTEAFF. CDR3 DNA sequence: TGTGCCAGCAGTTACGCGGACGGATTGAACACTGAAGCTTTCTTT.

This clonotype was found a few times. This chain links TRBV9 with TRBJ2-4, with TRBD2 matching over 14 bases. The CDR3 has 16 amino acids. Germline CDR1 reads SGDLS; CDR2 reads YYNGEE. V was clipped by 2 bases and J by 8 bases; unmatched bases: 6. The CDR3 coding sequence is TGTGCCAGCAGCGTCGGGACTAGCGGGGGAGCGGACATTCAGTACTTC. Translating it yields CASSVGTSGGADIQYF.

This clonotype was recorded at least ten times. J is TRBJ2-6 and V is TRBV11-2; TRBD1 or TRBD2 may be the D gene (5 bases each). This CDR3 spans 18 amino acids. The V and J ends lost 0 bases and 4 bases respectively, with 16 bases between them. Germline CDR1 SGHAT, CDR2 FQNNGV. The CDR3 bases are TGTGCCAGCAGCTTAGAAGGCATTCGGGGACCCGGGGCCAACGTCCTGACTTTC. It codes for CASSLEGIRGPGANVLTF.

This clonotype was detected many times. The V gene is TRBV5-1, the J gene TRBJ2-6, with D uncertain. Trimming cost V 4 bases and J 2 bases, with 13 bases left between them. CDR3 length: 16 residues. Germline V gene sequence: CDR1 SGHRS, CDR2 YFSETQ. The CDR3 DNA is TGCGCCAGCAGCCATGGTGAACAAACTGGGGCCAACGTCCTGACTTTC. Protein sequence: CASSHGEQTGANVLTF.

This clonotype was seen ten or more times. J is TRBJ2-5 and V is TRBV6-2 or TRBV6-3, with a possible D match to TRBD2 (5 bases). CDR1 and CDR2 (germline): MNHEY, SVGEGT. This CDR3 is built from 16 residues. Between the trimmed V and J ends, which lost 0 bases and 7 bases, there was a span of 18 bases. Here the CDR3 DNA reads TGTGCCAGCAGTTACTCTCATGTGCGGTCCGAGGGGACCCAGTACTTC. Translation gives CASSYSHVRSEGTQYF.